The present TCR beta chain was sequenced within a study of CD8 T cells in Susac syndrome. This clonotype was observed once. An input of roughly 0.5 to 1 ug of RNA was subjected to reverse transcription using random hexamers. Multiplex immunoSEQ PCR targeted 54 Vbeta and 13 Jbeta TCR beta segments. Each CDR3 protein is one row after TCRdb ran MiXCR on the immunoSEQ multiplex PCR reads. The sample gives 250,000 to 300,000 distinct CDR3 sequences, approximately 89% of which show up once; 0.18% is in the top ten. The patients who served as multiple sclerosis controls were treatment-naive and had stable or active relapsing-remitting disease that fulfilled the revised McDonald criteria. TEMRA cells were FACS-enriched, and CD8+ and CD4+ T cells were isolated negatively. Germline V CDR1 and CDR2: MNHEY, SVGEGT. V was shortened by 2 bases and J by 4 bases, with 11 bases between the two germline ends. CDR3 length: 15 amino acids.

The chain employs TRBV6-2 or TRBV6-3 and TRBJ2-2; D gene uncertain. The sequence came from a human donor with multiple sclerosis. Sequencing input: CD8+ T cells from PBMCs. The CDR3 sequence is CASSYLPVPTGELFF. CDR3 DNA sequence: TGTGCCAGCAGTTACCTTCCGGTACCCACCGGGGAGCTGTTTTTT.